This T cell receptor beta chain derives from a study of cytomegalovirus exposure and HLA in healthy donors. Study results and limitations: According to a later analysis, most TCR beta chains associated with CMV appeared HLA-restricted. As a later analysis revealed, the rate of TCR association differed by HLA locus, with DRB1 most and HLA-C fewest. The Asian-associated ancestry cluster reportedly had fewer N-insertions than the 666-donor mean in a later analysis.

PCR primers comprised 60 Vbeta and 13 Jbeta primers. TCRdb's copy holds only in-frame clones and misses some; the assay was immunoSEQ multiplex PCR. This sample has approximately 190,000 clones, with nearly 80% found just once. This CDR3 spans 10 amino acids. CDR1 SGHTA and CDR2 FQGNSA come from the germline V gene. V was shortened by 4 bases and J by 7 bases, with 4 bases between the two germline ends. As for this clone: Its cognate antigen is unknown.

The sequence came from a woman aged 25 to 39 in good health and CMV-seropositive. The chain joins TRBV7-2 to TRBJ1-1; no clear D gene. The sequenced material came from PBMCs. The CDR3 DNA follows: TGTGCCAGCAGCTCCAATGAAGCTTTCTTT. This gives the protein CASSSNEAFF.